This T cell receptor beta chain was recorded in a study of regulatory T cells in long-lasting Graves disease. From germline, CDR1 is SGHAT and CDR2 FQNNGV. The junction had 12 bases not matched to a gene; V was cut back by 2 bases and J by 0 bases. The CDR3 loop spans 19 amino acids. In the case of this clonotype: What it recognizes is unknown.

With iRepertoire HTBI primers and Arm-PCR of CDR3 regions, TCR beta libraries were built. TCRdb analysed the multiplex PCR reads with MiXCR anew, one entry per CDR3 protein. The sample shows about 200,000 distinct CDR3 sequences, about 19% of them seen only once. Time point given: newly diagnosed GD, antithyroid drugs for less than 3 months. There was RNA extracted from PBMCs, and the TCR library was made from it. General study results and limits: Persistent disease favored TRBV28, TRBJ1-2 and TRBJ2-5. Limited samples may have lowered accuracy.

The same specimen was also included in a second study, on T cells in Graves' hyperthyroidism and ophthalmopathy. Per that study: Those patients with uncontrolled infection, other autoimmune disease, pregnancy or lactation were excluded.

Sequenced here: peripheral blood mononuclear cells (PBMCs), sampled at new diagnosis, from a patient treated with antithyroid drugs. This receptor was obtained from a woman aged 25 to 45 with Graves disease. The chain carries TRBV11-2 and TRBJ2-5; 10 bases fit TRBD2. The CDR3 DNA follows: TGTGCCAGCAGCTTATTGTACCCAGGGAGCGGGAGGGACCAAGAGACCCAGTACTTC. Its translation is CASSLLYPGSGRDQETQYF. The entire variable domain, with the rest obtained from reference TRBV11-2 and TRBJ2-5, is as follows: EAGVAQSPRYKIIEKRQSVAFWCNPISGHATLYWYQQILGQGPKLLIQFQNNGVVDDSQLPKDRFSAERLKGVDSTLKIQPAKLEDSAVYLCASSLLYPGSGRDQETQYFGPGTRLLVL.